This section outlines one TCR beta chain sequence together with its context. The data stem from a study of blood T cell repertoires in COVID-19. Study context: Acute and convalescent COVID-19 specimens originated in the United States, Italy and Spain. Sample material is recorded as cDNA or gDNA derived from T cells, B-cell-depleted T cells, or PBMCs.

Germline CDR1 is SGHTA and CDR2 is FQGTGA. The V segment lost 2 bases and the J segment 2 bases; nucleotides outside the gene matches: 4. The CDR3 covers 15 residues. In the original workflow: Reference gene primer amplification gave estimated nucleated cell counts. Method: immunoSEQ multiplex PCR; TCRdb's copy keeps in-frame clones and lacks some. V, J and clone size were drawn from that table, and D and trimming were deduced from the DNA. This table has around 100,000 clones, 85% to 90% appearing once. The gene calls are TRBV7-3 and TRBJ2-7, with TRBD2 matching over 9 bases. Sequenced: peripheral blood. This TCR was sampled from a human donor in a cohort sampled during active COVID-19. The chain's CDR3 is CASSLAPSGAYEQYF. Written as DNA, the CDR3 is TGTGCCAGCAGCTTAGCCCCTAGCGGGGCCTACGAGCAGTACTTC.